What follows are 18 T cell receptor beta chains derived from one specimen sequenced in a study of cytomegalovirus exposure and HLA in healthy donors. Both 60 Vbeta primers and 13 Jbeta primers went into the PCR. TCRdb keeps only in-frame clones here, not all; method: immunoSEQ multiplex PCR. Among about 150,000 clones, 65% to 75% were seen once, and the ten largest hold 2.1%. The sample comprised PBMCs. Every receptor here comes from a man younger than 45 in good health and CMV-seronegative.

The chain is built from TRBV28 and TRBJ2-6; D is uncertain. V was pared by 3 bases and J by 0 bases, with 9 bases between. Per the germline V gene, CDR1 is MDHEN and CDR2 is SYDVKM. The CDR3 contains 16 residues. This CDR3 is CASSFFGYSGANVLTF. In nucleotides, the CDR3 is TGTGCCAGCAGTTTTTTCGGGTACTCTGGGGCCAACGTCCTGACTTTC.

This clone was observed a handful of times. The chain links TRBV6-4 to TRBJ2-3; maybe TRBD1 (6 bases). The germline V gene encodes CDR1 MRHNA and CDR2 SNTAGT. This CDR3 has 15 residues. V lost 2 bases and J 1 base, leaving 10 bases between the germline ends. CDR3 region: CASSDGAGGTDTQYF. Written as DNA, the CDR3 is TGTGCCAGCAGTGACGGGGCAGGGGGCACAGATACGCAGTATTTT.

The CDR3 loop is CASKRGTDTEAFF. Written as DNA, the CDR3 is TGTGCCAGCAAGCGGGGGACGGACACTGAAGCTTTCTTT. The chain combines TRBV6-5 with TRBJ1-1, with a weak D call TRBD1 (5 bases). V shed 7 bases and J shed 3 bases, with 12 bases lying between them. This CDR3 is 13 amino acids long. Germline V gives CDR1 MNHEY, CDR2 SVGAGI.

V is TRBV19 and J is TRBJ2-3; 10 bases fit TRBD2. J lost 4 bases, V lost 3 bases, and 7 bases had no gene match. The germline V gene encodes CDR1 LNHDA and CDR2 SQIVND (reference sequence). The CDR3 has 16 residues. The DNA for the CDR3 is TGTGCCAGTAGTATTATAGCGGGGGGATTGGCAGATACGCAGTATTTT. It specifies CASSIIAGGLADTQYF.

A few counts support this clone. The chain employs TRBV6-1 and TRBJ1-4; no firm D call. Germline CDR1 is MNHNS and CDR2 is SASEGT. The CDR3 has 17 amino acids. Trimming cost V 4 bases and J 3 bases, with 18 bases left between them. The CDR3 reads CASSGSALGLANEKLFF. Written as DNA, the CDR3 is TGTGCCAGCAGTGGATCCGCCCTCGGGTTGGCTAATGAAAAACTGTTTTTT.

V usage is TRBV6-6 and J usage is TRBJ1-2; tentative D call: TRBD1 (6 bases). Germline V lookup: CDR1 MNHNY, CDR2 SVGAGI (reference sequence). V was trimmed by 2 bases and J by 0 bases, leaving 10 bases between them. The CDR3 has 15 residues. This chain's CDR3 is CASSYEQGANYGYTF. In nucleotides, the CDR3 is TGTGCCAGCAGTTACGAACAGGGCGCTAACTATGGCTACACCTTC.

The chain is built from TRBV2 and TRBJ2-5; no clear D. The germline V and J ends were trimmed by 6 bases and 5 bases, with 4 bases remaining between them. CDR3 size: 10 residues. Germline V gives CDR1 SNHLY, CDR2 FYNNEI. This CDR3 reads CASSRETQYF. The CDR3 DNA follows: TGTGCCAGCAGCAGGGAGACCCAGTACTTC. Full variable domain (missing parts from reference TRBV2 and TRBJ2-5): EPEVTQTPSHQVTQMGQEVILRCVPISNHLYFYWYRQILGQKVEFLVSFYNNEISEKSEIFDDQFSVERPDGSNFTLKIRSTKLEDSAMYFCASSRETQYFGPGTRLLVL.

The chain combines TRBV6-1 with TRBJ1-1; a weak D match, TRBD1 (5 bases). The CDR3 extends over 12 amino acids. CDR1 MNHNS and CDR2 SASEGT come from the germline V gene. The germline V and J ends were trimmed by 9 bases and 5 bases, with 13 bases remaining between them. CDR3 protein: CASAGGETEAFF. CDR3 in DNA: TGTGCCAGTGCGGGGGGGGAAACTGAAGCTTTCTTT.

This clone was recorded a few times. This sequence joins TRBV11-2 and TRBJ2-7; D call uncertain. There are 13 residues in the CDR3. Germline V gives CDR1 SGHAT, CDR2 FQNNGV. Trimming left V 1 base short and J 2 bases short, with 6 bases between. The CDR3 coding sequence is TGTGCCAGCAGCTTAGGAAACACCTACGAGCAGTACTTC. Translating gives CASSLGNTYEQYF.

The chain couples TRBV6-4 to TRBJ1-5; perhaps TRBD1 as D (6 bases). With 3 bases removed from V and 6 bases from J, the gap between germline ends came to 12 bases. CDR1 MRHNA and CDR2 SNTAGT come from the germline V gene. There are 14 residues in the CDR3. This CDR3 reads CASSEYRASQPQHF. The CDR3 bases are TGTGCCAGCAGTGAGTACAGGGCGAGTCAGCCCCAGCATTTT.

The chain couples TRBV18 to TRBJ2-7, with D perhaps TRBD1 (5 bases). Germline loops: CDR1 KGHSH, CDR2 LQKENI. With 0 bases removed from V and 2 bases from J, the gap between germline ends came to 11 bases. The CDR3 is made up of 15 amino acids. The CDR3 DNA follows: TGTGCCAGCTCACCACCCCGGACAAATACCTACGAGCAGTACTTC. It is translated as CASSPPRTNTYEQYF.

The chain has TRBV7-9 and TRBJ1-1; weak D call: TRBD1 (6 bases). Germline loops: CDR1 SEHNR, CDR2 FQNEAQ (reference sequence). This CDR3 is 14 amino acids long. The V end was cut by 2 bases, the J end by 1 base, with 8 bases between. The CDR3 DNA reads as TGTGCCAGCAGCTTAAGGGACACGAACACTGAAGCTTTCTTT. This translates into CASSLRDTNTEAFF. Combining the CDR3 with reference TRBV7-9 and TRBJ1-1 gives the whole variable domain DTGVSQNPRHKITKRGQNVTFRCDPISEHNRLYWYRQTLGQGPEFLTYFQNEAQLEKSRLLSDRFSAERPKGSFSTLEIQRTEQGDSAMYLCASSLRDTNTEAFFGQGTRLTVV.

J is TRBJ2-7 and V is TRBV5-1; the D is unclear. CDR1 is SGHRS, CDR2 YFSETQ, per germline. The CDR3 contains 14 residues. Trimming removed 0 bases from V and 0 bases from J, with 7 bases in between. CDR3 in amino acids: CASSLALSSYEQYF. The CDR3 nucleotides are TGCGCCAGCAGCTTGGCCTTGAGCTCCTACGAGCAGTACTTC.

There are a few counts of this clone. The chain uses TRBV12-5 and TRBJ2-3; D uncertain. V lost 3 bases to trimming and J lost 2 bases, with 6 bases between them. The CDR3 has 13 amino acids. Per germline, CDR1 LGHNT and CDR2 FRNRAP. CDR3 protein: CASGFEFTDTQYF. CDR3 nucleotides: TGTGCTAGTGGTTTTGAGTTCACAGATACGCAGTATTTT.

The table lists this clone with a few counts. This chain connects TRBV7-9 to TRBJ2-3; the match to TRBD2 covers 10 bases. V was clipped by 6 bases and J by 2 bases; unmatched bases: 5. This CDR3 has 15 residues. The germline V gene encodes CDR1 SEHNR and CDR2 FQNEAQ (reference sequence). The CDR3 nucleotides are TGTGCCAGCAGTTTTGGACTAGCGGACACAGATACGCAGTATTTT. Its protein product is CASSFGLADTDTQYF.

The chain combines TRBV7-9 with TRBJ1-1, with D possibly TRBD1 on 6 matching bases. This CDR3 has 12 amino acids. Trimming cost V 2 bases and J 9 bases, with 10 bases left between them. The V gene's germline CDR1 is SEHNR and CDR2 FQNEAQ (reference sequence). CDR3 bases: TGTGCCAGCAGCTTATTTACAGGGAAAGCTTTCTTT. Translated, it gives CASSLFTGKAFF.

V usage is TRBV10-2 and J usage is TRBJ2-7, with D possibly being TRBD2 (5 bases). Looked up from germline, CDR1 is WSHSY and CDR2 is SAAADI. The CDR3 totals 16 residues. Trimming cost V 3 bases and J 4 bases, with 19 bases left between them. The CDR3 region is CASSDDLRGVGYEQYF. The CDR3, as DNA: TGCGCCAGCAGTGATGACCTCCGGGGAGTCGGGTACGAGCAGTACTTC.

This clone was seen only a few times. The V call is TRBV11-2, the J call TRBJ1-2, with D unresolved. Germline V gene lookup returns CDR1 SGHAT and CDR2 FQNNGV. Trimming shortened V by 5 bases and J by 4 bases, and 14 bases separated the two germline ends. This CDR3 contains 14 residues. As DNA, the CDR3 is TGTGCCAGCAGCGATCCCAGATTCCCCTATGGCTACACCTTC. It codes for CASSDPRFPYGYTF.